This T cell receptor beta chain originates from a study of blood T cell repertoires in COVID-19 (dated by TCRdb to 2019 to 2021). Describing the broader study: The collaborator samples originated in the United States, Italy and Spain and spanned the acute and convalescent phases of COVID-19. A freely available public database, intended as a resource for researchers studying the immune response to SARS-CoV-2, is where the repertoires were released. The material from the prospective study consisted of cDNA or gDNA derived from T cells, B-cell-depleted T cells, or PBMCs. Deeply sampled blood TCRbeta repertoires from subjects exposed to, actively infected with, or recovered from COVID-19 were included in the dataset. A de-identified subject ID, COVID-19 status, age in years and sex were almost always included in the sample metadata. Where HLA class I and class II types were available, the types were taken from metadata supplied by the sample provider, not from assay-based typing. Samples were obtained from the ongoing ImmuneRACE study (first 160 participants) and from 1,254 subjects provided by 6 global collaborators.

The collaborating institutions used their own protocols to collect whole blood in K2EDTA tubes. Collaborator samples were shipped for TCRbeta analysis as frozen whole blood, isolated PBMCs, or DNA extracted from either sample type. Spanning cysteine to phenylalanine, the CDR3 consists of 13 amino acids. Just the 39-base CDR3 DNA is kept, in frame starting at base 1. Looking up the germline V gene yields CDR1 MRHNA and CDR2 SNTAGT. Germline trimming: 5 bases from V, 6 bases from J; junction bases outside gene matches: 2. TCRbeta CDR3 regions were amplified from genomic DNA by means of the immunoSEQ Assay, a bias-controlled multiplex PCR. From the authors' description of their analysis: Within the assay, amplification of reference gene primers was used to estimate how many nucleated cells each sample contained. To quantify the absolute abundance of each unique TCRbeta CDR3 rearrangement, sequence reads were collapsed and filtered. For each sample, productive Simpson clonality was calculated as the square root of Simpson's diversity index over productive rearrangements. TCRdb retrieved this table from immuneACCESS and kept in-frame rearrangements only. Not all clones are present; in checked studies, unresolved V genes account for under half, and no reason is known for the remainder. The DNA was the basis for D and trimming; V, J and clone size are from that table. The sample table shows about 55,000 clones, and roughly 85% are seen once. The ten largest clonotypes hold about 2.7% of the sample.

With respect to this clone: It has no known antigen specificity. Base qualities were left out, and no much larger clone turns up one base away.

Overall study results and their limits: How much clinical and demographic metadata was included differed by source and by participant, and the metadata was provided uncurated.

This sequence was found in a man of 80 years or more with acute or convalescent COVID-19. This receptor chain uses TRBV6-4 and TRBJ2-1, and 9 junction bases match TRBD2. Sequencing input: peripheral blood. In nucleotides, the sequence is TGTGCCAGCAGTCTACTAGCGGGCAATGAGCAGTTCTTC. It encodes CASSLLAGNEQFF.